The T cell receptor beta chain described here comes from a study of a mutant IDH1 vaccine in newly diagnosed glioma. Across the study: The study started vaccination 4-6 weeks after radiotherapy alone, or with temozolomide cycles.

Time point denoted: week 47, end of study. Every vaccine dose comprised 300 ug of mutant IDH1 20-mer peptide plus topical imiquimod. Eight vaccine injections were given to patients in weeks 1, 3, 5, 7, 11, 15, 19 and 23. Points on this clone: Antigen: not known.

Using immunoSEQ multiplex PCR, the repertoire was profiled, and TCRdb retains in-frame clones only, with some absent. The data contain about 56,000 clones, about 80% of them singletons. Overall study results and limits: Pseudoprogression showed no apparent link to changes in top peripheral T cell clonotypes.

This TCR was recovered from a man aged 45-60 years with glioma. The sample was PBMCs, taken from a glioma patient whose treatment included an IDH1 peptide vaccine.

The CDR3 loop is CASGISGGGHEQFF. In DNA, the CDR3 is TGTGCTAGTGGAATCAGCGGGGGTGGGCATGAGCAGTTCTTC. The chain recombines TRBV12-5 with TRBJ2-1; 8 positions match TRBD2. Germline CDR1 is LGHNT and CDR2 is FRNRAP. The CDR3 runs 14 residues. V shed 6 bases and J 8 bases; nucleotides not matched to a gene: 9. Full variable domain (rest looked up from reference TRBV12-5 and TRBJ2-1): DARVTQTPRHKVTEMGQEVTMRCQPILGHNTVFWYRQTMMQGLELLAYFRNRAPLDDSGMPKDRFSAEMPDATLATLKIQPSEPRDSAVYFCASGISGGGHEQFFGPGTRLTVL.